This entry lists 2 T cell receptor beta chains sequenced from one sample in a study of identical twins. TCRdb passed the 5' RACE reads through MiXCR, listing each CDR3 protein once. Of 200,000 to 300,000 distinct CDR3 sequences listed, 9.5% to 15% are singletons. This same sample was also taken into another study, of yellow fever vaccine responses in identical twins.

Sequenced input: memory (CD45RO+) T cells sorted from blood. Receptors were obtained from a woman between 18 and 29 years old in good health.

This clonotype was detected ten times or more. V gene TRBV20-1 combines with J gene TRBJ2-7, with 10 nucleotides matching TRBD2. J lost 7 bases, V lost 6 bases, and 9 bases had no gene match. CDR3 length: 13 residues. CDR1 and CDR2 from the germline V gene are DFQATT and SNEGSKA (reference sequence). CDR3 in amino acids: CSAALSGRGEQYF. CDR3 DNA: TGCAGTGCCGCGTTAAGCGGGAGGGGTGAGCAGTACTTC.

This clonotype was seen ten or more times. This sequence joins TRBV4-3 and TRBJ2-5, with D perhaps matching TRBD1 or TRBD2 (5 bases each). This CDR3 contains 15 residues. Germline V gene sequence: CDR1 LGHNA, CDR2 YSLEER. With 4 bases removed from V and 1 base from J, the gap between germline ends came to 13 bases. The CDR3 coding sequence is TGCGCCAGCAGCCGGGGGACCTCCCTCCAAGAGACCCAGTACTTC. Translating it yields CASSRGTSLQETQYF.